This TCR beta chain was recovered during a study of T cells expressing NK-cell markers. Per germline, CDR1 SGHRS and CDR2 YFSETQ. The CDR3 has 15 amino acids. After re-calling the 5' RACE reads, TCRdb lists one entry per CDR3 protein, DNA absent. In total, the table holds about 15,000 distinct CDR3 sequences. Material for sequencing was blood T cells: a sorted CD56 or NKG2C T cell subset, CD4+ or CD8+ T cells, or bulk PBMC T cells (not recorded which). This TCR came from a man aged 18 to 69 in good health. The rearrangement joins TRBV5-1 to TRBJ2-1; the D gene TCRdb calls, TRBD1, cannot be checked with no DNA. The CDR3: CASSRLDWVGNEQFF.